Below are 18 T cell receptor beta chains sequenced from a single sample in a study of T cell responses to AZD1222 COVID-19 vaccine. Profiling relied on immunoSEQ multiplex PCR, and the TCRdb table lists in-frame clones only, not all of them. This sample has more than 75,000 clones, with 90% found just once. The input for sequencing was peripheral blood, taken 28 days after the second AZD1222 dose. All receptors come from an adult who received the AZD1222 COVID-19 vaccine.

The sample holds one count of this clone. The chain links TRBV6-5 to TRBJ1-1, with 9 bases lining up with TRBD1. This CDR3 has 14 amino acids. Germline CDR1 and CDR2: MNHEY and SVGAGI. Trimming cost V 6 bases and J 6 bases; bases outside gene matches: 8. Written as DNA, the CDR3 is TGTGCCAGCAGCCGGACAGGGGTTATCTCTGAAGCTTTCTTT. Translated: CASSRTGVISEAFF.

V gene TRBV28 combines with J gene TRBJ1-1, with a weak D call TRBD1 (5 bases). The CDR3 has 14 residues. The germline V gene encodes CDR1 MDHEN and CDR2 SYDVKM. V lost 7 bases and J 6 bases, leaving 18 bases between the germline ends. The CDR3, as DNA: TGTGCCAGCATCCCCCCCCGGGGGAGTGCTGAAGCTTTCTTT. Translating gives CASIPPRGSAEAFF.

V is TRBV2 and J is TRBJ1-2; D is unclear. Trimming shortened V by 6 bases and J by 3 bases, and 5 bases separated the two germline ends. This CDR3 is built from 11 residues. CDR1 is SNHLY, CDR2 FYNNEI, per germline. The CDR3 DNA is TGTGCCAGCAGAGAGGACTATGGCTACACCTTC. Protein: CASREDYGYTF.

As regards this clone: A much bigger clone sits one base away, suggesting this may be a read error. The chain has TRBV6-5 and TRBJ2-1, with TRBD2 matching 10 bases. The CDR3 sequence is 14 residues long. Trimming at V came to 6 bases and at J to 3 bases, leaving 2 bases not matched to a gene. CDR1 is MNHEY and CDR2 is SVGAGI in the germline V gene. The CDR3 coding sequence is TGTGCCAGCAGCTCTAGCGGGGGCTACAATGAGCAGTTCTTC. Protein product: CASSSSGGYNEQFF.

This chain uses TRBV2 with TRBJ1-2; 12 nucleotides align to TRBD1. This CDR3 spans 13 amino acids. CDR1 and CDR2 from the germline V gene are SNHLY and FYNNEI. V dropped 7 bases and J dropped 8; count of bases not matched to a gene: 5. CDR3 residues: CASKRDRGRGYTF. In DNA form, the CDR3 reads TGTGCCAGCAAGCGGGACAGGGGGCGGGGCTACACCTTC.

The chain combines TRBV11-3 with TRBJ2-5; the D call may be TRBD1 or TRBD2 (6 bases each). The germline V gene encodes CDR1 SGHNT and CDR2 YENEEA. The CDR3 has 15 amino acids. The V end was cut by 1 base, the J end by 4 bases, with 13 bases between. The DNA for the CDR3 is TGTGCCAGCAGCTTAGCGGGGGCGGCGGCAGAGACCCAGTACTTC. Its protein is CASSLAGAAAETQYF.

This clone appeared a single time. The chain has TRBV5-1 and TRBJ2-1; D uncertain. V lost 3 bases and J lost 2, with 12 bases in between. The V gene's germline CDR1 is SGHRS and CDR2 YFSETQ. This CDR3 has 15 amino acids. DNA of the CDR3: TGCGCCAGCAGCTCGGACGGAGCACCCTACAATGAGCAGTTCTTC. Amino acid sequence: CASSSDGAPYNEQFF. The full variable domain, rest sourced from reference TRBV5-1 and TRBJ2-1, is KAGVTQTPRYLIKTRGQQVTLSCSPISGHRSVSWYQQTPGQGLQFLFEYFSETQRNKGNFPGRFSGRQFSNSRSEMNVSTLELGDSALYLCASSSDGAPYNEQFFGPGTRLTVL.

CDR3 DNA: TGTGCCAGTAGTTCCAGGACGGAAAAACAGTACTTC. It translates to CASSSRTEKQYF. The rearrangement joins TRBV19 to TRBJ2-7, with unresolved D. The V gene lost 5 bases and the J gene lost 10 bases, with 15 bases spanning the gap. The CDR3 contains 12 residues. In germline, CDR1 is LNHDA, CDR2 SQIVND (reference sequence).

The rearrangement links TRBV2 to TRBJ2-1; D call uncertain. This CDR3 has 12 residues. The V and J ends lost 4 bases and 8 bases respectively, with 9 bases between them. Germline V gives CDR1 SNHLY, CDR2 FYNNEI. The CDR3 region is CASSVFGDEQFF. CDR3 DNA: TGTGCCAGCAGTGTTTTTGGCGATGAGCAGTTCTTC.

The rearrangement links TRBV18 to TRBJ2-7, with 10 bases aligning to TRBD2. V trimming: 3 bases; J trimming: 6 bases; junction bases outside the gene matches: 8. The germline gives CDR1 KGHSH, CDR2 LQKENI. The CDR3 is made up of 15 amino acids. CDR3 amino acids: CASSPLAGDTAEQYF. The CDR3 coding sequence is TGTGCCAGCTCACCCCTAGCGGGGGACACGGCCGAGCAGTACTTC.

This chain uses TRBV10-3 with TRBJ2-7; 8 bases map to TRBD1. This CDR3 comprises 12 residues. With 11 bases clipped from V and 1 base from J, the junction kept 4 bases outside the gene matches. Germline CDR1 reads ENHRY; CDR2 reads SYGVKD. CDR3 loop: CAAGQDSYEQYF. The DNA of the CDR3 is TGTGCCGCGGGACAGGATTCCTACGAGCAGTACTTC.

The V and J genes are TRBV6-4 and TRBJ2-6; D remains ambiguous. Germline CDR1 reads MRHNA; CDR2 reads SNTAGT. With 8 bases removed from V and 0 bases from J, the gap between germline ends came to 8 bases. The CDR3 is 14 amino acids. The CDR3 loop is CASRSDSGANVLTF. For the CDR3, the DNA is TGTGCCAGCCGCTCAGACTCTGGGGCCAACGTCCTGACTTTC.

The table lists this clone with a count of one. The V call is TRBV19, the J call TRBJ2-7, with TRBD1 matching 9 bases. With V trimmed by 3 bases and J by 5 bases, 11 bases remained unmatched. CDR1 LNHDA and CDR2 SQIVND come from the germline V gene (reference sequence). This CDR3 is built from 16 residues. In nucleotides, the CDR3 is TGTGCCAGTAGTATGACCGGGACAGGGAAGTCCAACGAGCAGTACTTC. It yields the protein CASSMTGTGKSNEQYF.

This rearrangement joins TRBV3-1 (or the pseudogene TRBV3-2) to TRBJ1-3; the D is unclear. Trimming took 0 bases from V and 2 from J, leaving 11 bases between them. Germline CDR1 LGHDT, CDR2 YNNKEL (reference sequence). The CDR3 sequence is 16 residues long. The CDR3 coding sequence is TGTGCCAGCAGCCAAGACGGGAAGGGAGCTGGAAACACCATATATTTT. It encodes CASSQDGKGAGNTIYF.

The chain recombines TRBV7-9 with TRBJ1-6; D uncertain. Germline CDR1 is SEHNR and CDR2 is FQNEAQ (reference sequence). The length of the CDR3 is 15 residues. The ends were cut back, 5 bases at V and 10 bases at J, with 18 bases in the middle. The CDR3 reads CASSNRLGIQSPLHF. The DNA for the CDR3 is TGTGCCAGCAGCAACCGACTGGGTATTCAGTCACCCCTCCACTTT.

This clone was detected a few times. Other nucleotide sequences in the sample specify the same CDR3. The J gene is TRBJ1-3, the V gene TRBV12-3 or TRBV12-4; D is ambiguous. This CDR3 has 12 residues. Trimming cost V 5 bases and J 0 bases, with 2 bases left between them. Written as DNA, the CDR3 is TGTGCCAGCAGTCCCTCTGGAAACACCATATATTTT. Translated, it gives CASSPSGNTIYF.

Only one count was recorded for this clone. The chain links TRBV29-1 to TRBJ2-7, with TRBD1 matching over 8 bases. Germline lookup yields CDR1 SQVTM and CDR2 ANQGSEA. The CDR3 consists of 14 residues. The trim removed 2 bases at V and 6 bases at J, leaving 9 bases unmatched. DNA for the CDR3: TGCAGCGTTGAACGTACAACCACAGGGGGCGAGCAGTACTTC. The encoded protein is CSVERTTTGGEQYF.

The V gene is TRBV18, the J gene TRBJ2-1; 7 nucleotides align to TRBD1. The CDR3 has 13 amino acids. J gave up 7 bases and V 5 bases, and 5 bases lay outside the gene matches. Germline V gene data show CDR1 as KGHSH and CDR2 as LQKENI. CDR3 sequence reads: CASSSTGVNEQFF. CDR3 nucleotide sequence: TGTGCCAGCTCAAGTACAGGGGTAAATGAGCAGTTCTTC. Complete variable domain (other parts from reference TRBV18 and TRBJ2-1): NAGVMQNPRHLVRRRGQEARLRCSPMKGHSHVYWYRQLPEEGLKFMVYLQKENIIDESGMPKERFSAEFPKEGPSILRIQQVVRGDSAAYFCASSSTGVNEQFFGPGTRLTVL.